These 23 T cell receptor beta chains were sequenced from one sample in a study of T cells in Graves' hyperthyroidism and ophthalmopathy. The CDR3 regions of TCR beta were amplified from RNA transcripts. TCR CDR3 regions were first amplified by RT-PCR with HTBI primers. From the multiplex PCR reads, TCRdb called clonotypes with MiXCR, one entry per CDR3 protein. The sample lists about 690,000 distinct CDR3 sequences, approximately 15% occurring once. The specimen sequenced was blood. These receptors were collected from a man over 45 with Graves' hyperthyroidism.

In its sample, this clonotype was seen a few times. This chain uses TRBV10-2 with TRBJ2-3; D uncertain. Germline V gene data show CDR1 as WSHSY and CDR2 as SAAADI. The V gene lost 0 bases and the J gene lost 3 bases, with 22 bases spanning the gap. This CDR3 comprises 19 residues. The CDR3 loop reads CASSESNLRPAVVTDTQYF. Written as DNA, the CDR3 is TGCGCCAGCAGTGAGTCGAACCTGCGGCCTGCGGTAGTGACAGATACGCAGTATTTT.

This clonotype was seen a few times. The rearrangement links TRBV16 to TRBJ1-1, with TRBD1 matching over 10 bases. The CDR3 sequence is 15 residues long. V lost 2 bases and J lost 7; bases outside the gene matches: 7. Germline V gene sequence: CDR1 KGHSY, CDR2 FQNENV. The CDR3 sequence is CASSQGGQGRDEAFF. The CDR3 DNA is TGTGCCAGCAGCCAAGGGGGACAGGGGCGCGATGAAGCTTTCTTT. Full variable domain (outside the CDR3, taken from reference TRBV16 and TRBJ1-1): GEEVAQTPKHLVRGEGQKAKLYCAPIKGHSYVFWYQQVLKNEFKFLISFQNENVFDETGMPKERFSAKCLPNSPCSLEIQATKLEDSAVYFCASSQGGQGRDEAFFGQGTRLTVV.

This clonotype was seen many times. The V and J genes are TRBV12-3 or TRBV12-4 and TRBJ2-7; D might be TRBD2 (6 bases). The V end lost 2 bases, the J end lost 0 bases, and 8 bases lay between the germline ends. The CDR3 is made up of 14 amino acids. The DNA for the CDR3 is TGTGCCAGCAGTTTAATCGGGAGCTCCTACGAGCAGTACTTC. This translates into CASSLIGSSYEQYF.

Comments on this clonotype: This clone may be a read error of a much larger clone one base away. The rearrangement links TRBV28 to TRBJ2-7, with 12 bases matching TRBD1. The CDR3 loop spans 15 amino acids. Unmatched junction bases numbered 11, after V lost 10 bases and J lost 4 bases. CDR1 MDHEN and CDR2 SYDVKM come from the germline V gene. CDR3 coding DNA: TGTGCCATCAGCATGGGGGGACAGGGGGCTTACGAGCAGTACTTC. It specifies CAISMGGQGAYEQYF. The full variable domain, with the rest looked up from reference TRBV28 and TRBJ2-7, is DVKVTQSSRYLVKRTGEKVFLECVQDMDHENMFWYRQDPGLGLRLIYFSYDVKMKEKGDIPEGYSVSREKKERFSLILESASTNQTSMYLCAISMGGQGAYEQYFGPGTRLTVT.

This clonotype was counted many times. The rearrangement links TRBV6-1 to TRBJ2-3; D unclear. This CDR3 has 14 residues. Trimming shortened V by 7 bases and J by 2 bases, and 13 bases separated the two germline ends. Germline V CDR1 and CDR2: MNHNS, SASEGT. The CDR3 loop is CASTQRASTDTQYF. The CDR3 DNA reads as TGTGCCAGCACCCAACGAGCGTCCACAGATACGCAGTATTTT.

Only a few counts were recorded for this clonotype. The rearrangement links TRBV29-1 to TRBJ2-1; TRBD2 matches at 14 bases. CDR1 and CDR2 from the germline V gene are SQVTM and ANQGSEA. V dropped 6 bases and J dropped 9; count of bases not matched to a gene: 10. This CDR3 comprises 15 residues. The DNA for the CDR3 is TGCAGCGTACAACCGGGACTAGCGGGAGTAGGTGAGCAGTTCTTC. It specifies CSVQPGLAGVGEQFF.

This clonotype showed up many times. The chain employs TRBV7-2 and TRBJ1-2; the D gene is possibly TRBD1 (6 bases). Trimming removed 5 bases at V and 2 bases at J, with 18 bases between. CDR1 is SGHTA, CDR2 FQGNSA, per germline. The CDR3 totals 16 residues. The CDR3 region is CASSPRAVGTNYGYTF. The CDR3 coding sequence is TGTGCCAGCAGCCCTCGTGCCGTGGGGACAAACTATGGCTACACCTTC.

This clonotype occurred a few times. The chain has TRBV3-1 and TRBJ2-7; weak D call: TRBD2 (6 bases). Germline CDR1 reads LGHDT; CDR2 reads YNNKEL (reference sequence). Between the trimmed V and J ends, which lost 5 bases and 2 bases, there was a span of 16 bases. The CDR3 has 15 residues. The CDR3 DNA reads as TGTGCCAGCAGCACCCGCGGGGCTTCGGCCTACGAGCAGTACTTC. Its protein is CASSTRGASAYEQYF.

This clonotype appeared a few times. CDR3 loop: CASSLTADEVSNQPQHF. CDR3 nucleotide sequence: TGTGCCAGCAGCTTAACGGCGGATGAAGTGAGCAATCAGCCCCAGCATTTT. The chain has TRBV7-8 and TRBJ1-5; D not certain. The V end lost 2 bases, the J end lost 1 base, and 15 bases lay between the germline ends. CDR1 and CDR2 from the germline V gene are SGHVS and FQNEAQ. The CDR3 has 17 amino acids. The variable domain in full, with the rest retrieved from reference TRBV7-8 and TRBJ1-5, is GAGVSQSPRYKVAKRGQDVALRCDPISGHVSLFWYQQALGQGPEFLTYFQNEAQLDKSGLPSDRFFAERPEGSVSTLKIQRTQQEDSAVYLCASSLTADEVSNQPQHFGDGTRLSIL.

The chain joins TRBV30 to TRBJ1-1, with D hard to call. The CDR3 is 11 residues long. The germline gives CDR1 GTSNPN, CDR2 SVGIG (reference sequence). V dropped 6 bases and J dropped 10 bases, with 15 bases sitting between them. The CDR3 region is CACYNLVAAFF. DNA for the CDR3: TGTGCCTGCTACAACCTGGTTGCAGCTTTCTTT.

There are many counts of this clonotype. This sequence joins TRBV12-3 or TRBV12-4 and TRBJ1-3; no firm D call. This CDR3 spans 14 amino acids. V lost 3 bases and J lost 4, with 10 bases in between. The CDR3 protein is CASSLADTGNTIYF. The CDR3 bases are TGTGCCAGCAGTTTGGCCGACACCGGAAACACCATATATTTT.

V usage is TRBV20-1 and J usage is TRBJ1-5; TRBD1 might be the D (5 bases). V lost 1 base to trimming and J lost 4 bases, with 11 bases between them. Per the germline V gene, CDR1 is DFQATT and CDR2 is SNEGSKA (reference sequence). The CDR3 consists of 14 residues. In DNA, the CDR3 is TGCAGTGCTAGAGGGTTGGGGGGGAATCAGCCCCAGCATTTT. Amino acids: CSARGLGGNQPQHF.

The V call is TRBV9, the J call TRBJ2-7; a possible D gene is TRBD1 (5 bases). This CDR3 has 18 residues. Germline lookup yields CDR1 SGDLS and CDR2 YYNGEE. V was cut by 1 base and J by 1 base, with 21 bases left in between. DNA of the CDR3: TGTGCCAGCAGCGTATCCCCGTTACCTCCACAGGTGTCCTACGAGCAGTACTTC. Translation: CASSVSPLPPQVSYEQYF.

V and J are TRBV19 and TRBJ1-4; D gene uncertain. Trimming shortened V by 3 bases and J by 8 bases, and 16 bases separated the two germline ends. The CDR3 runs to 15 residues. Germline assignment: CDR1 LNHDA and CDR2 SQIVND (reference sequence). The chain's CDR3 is CASSIRPATVEKLFF. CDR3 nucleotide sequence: TGTGCCAGTAGTATTCGTCCCGCGACGGTAGAAAAACTGTTTTTT. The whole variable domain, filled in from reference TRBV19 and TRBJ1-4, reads DGGITQSPKYLFRKEGQNVTLSCEQNLNHDAMYWYRQDPGQGLRLIYYSQIVNDFQKGDIAEGYSVSREKKESFPLTVTSAQKNPTAFYLCASSIRPATVEKLFFGSGTQLSVL.

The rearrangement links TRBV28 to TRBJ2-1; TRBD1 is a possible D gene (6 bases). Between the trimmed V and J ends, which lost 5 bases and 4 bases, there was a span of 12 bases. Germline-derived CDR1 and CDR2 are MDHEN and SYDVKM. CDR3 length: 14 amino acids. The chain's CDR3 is CASSRTAGYNEQFF. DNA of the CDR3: TGTGCCAGCAGTAGGACAGCTGGGTACAATGAGCAGTTCTTC. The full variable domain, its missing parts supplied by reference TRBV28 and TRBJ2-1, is DVKVTQSSRYLVKRTGEKVFLECVQDMDHENMFWYRQDPGLGLRLIYFSYDVKMKEKGDIPEGYSVSREKKERFSLILESASTNQTSMYLCASSRTAGYNEQFFGPGTRLTVL.

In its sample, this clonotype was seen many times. CDR3 sequence reads: CASSRRQGGMNTEAFF. The CDR3 DNA reads as TGTGCCAGCAGCCGACGACAGGGGGGGATGAACACTGAAGCTTTCTTT. The chain employs TRBV12-3 or TRBV12-4 and TRBJ1-1; 9 nucleotides align to TRBD1. The CDR3 has 16 residues. V gave up 6 bases and J gave up 0 bases; unmatched junction bases: 8.

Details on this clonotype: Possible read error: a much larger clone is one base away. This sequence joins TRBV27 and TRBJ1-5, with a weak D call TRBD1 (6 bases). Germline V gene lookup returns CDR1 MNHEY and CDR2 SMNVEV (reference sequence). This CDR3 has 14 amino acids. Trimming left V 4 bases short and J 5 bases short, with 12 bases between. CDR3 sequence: CASSSQGSDQPQHF. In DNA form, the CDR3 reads TGTGCCAGCAGTTCGCAGGGGAGCGATCAGCCCCAGCATTTT.

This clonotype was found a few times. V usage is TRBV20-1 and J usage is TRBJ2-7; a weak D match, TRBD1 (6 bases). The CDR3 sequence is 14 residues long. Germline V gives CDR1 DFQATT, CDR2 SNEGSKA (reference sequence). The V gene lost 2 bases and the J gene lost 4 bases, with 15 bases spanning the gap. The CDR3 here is CSARNPQGPYEQYF. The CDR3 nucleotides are TGCAGTGCTAGAAACCCCCAGGGGCCTTACGAGCAGTACTTC.

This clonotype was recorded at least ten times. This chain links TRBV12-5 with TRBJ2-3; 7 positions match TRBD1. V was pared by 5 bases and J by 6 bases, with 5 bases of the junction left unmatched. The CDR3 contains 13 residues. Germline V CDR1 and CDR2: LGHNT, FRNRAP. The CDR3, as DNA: TGTGCTAGTGGTAGGGACAGTCGGGATACGCAGTATTTT. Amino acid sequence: CASGRDSRDTQYF.

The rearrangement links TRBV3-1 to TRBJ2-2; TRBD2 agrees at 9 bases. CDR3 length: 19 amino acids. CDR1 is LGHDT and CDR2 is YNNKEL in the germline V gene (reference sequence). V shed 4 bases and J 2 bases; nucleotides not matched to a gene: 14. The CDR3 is CASSPGQGSLAGNTGELFF. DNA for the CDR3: TGTGCCAGCAGCCCCGGGCAGGGGTCGCTAGCGGGAAACACCGGGGAGCTGTTTTTT. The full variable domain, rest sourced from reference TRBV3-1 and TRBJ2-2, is DTAVSQTPKYLVTQMGNDKSIKCEQNLGHDTMYWYKQDSKKFLKIMFSYNNKELIINETVPNRFSPKSPDKAHLNLHINSLELGDSAVYFCASSPGQGSLAGNTGELFFGEGSRLTVL.

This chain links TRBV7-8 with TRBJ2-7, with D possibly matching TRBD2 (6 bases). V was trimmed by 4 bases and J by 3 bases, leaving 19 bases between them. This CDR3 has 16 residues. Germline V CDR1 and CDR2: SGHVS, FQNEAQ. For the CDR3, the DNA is TGTGCCAGCAGCTCCTTTCGAGTGGGACTGGACTACGAGCAGTACTTC. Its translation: CASSSFRVGLDYEQYF.

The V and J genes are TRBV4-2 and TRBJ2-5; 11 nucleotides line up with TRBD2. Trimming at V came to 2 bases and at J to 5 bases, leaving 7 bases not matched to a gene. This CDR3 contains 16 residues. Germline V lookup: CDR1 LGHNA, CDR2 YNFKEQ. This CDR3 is CASSQTLAGGRETQYF. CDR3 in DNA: TGTGCCAGCAGCCAAACCCTAGCGGGAGGAAGGGAGACCCAGTACTTC.

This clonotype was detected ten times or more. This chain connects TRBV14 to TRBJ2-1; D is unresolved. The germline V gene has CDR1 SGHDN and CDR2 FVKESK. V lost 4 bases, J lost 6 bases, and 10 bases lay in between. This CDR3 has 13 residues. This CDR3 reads CASSPSALNEQFF. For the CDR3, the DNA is TGTGCCAGCAGCCCGAGTGCCCTCAATGAGCAGTTCTTC.